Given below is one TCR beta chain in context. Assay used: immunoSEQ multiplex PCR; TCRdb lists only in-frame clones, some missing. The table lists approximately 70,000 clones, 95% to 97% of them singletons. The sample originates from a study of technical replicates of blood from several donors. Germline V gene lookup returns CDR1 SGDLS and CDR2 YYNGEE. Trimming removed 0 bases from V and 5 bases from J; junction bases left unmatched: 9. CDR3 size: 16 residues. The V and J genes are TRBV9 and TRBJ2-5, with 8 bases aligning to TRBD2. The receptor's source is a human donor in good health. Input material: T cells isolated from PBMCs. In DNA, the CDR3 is TGTGCCAGCAGCGTAGCCCCAGCGGGAGTAGGGGAGACCCAGTACTTC. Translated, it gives CASSVAPAGVGETQYF.